This T cell receptor (beta chain) was recovered during a study of monozygotic twins with cystic fibrosis. Study-wide points: Co-twins had the most similar V usage for 13 of 16 pairs, J for 8.

The repertoire was sequenced with immunoSEQ multiplex PCR; TCRdb's copy has only in-frame clones and lacks some. The sample carries under 20,000 clones, 95% to 98% recorded once. As for this clone: Its antigen is undetermined.

CDR3 length: 13 amino acids. The germline V gene has CDR1 MNHNY and CDR2 SVGAGI (reference sequence). V lost 2 bases to trimming and J lost 8 bases; unmatched junction nucleotides: 5. The sequencing input was blood. The clonotype originates from a woman in her twenties or thirties with cystic fibrosis. The V call is TRBV6-6, the J call TRBJ1-2, with 7 bases lining up with TRBD1. CDR3 in DNA: TGTGCCAGCAGTTACCAACAGGGGTTCGGCTACACCTTC. The encoded protein is CASSYQQGFGYTF.